This T cell receptor beta chain was obtained from a study of blood T cell repertoires in COVID-19. Ages ranged from about 18 to 89 years, with residence in about 23 US areas. Researchers sorted participants into cohorts using their self-reported clinical history. TCRdb's copy holds only in-frame clones and misses some; the assay was immunoSEQ multiplex PCR. The table lists 150,000 or so clones, about 79% of them singletons. Unmatched junction bases numbered 3, after V lost 0 bases and J lost 2 bases. The CDR3 is made up of 15 amino acids. The germline gives CDR1 LNHDA, CDR2 SQIVND (reference sequence).

The sequenced sample consisted of PBMCs or T cells enriched from blood (not recorded which). The J gene is TRBJ2-5, the V gene TRBV19; 7 bases agree with TRBD1. The sequence was obtained from a man in his forties or fifties who had recovered from COVID-19. The CDR3 region is CASSIEGGVQETQYF. The CDR3 bases are TGTGCCAGTAGTATAGAAGGGGGCGTACAAGAGACCCAGTACTTC.